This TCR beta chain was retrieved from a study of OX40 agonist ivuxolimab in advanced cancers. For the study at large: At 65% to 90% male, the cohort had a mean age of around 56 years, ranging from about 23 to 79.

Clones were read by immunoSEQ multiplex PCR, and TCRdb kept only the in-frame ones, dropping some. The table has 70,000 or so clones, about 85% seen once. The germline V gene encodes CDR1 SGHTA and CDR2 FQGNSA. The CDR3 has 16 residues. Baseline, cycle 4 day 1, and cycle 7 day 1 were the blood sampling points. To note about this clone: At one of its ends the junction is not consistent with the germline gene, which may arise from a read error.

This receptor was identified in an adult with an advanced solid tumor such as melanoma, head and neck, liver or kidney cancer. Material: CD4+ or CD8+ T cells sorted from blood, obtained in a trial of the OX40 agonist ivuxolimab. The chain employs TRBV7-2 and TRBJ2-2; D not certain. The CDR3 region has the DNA TGTGCCAGCAGCACATCGTACTCTTCGAACGCCGGGGAGCTGTTTTTT. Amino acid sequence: CASSTSYSSNAGELFF.